One sample yielded the 5 T cell receptor beta chains listed below, sequenced in a study of Ad26.COV2.S vaccination and SARS-CoV-2 variants. As to treatment: roughly 19 received Ad26.COV2.S at low or high dose, single or two shots; roughly five received placebo; per-sample allocation not given. Samples came from day 63 after the first vaccine or placebo injection. Profiled with immunoSEQ multiplex PCR; TCRdb holds only in-frame clones, not every one. The table shows roughly 390,000 clones, with more than 85% occurring only once. This specimen consisted of peripheral blood, obtained in a trial of Ad26.COV2.S vaccine versus placebo. The source is a person aged 18-60 years who received the Ad26.COV2.S COVID-19 vaccine or a placebo.

This chain links TRBV7-9 with TRBJ1-4, with unresolved D. Per germline, CDR1 SEHNR and CDR2 FQNEAQ (reference sequence). Trimming left V 5 bases short and J 7 bases short, with 8 bases between. The CDR3 has 12 residues. The CDR3 reads CASSPLFEKLFF. The CDR3 DNA is TGTGCCAGCAGCCCTCTTTTTGAAAAACTGTTTTTT.

This clone was detected once. The V gene is TRBV9, the J gene TRBJ2-7; 8 positions match TRBD2. From germline, CDR1 is SGDLS and CDR2 YYNGEE. J lost 4 bases, V lost 0 bases, and 6 bases had no gene match. This CDR3 contains 15 residues. The CDR3 DNA reads as TGTGCCAGCAGCGTAGGCGCGGGGGGAGATTACGAGCAGTACTTC. Encoded protein: CASSVGAGGDYEQYF.

V usage is TRBV5-1 and J usage is TRBJ2-5; D is perhaps TRBD2 (5 bases). Germline assignment: CDR1 SGHRS and CDR2 YFSETQ. V lost 0 bases, J lost 7 bases, and 7 bases lay in between. CDR3 length: 12 amino acids. The CDR3 DNA reads as TGCGCCAGCAGCTTGGATCGGGGGACCCAGTACTTC. Translated, it gives CASSLDRGTQYF.

The chain employs TRBV9 and TRBJ2-1; 9 bases are shared with TRBD1. Germline V gives CDR1 SGDLS, CDR2 YYNGEE. The CDR3 is 15 residues long. The V gene end was trimmed by 0 bases and the J gene end by 8 bases; junction bases not matched to a gene: 6. CDR3 coding DNA: TGTGCCAGCAGCGTAGTGGGACAGGGTGTCGATGAGCAGTTCTTC. Translation: CASSVVGQGVDEQFF.

CDR3 sequence reads: CASSLSYDGYEQYF. In nucleotides, the CDR3 is TGTGCCAGCAGCTTATCGTACGACGGCTACGAGCAGTACTTC. The rearrangement joins TRBV7-2 to TRBJ2-7; D is uncertain. This CDR3 has 14 amino acids. Looked up from germline, CDR1 is SGHTA and CDR2 is FQGNSA. V was clipped by 2 bases and J by 3 bases, with 11 bases between them.